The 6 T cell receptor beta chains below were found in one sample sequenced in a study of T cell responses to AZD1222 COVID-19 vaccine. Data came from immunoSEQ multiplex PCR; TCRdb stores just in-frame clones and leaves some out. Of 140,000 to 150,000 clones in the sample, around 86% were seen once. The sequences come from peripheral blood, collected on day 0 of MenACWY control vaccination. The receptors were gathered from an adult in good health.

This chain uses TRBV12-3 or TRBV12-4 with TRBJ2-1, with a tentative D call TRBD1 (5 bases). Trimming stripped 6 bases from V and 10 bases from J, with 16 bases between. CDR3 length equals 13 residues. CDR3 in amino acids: CASRPDSRMEQFF. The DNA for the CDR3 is TGTGCCAGCAGGCCTGACAGCCGAATGGAGCAGTTCTTC.

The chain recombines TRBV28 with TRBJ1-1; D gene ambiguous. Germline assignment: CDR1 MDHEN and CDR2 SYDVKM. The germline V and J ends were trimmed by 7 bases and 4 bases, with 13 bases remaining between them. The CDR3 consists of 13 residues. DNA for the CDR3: TGTGCCAGCACTACCTCTGCCGGCACTGAAGCTTTCTTT. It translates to CASTTSAGTEAFF. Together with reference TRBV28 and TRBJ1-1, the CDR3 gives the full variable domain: DVKVTQSSRYLVKRTGEKVFLECVQDMDHENMFWYRQDPGLGLRLIYFSYDVKMKEKGDIPEGYSVSREKKERFSLILESASTNQTSMYLCASTTSAGTEAFFGQGTRLTVV.

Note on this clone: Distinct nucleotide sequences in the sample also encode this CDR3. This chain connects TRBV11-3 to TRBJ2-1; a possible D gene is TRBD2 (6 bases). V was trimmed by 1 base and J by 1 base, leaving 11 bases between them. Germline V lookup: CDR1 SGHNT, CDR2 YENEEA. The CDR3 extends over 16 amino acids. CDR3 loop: CASSLGGTGSYNEQFF. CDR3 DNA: TGTGCCAGCAGCTTAGGCGGGACTGGGTCCTACAATGAGCAGTTCTTC.

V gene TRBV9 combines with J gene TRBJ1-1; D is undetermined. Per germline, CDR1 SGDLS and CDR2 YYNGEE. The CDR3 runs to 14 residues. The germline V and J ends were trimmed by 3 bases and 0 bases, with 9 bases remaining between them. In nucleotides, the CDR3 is TGTGCCAGCAGCGCTATAACTTTGAACACTGAAGCTTTCTTT. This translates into CASSAITLNTEAFF. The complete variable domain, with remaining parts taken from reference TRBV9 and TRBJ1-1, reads DSGVTQTPKHLITATGQRVTLRCSPRSGDLSVYWYQQSLDQGLQFLIQYYNGEERAKGNILERFSAQQFPDLHSELNLSSLELGDSALYFCASSAITLNTEAFFGQGTRLTVV.

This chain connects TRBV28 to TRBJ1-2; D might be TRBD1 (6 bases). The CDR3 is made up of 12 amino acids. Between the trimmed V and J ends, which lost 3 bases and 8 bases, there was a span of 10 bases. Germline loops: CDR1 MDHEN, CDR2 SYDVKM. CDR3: CASSFGGQGYTF. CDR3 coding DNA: TGTGCCAGCAGTTTCGGGGGGCAGGGCTACACCTTC.

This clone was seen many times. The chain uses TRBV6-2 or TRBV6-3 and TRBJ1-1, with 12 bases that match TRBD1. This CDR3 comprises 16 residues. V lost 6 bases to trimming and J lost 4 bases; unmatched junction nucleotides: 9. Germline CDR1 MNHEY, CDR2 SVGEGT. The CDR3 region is CASSSRDRGRGTEAFF. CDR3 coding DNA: TGTGCCAGCAGCTCCCGGGACAGGGGGCGAGGCACTGAAGCTTTCTTT.